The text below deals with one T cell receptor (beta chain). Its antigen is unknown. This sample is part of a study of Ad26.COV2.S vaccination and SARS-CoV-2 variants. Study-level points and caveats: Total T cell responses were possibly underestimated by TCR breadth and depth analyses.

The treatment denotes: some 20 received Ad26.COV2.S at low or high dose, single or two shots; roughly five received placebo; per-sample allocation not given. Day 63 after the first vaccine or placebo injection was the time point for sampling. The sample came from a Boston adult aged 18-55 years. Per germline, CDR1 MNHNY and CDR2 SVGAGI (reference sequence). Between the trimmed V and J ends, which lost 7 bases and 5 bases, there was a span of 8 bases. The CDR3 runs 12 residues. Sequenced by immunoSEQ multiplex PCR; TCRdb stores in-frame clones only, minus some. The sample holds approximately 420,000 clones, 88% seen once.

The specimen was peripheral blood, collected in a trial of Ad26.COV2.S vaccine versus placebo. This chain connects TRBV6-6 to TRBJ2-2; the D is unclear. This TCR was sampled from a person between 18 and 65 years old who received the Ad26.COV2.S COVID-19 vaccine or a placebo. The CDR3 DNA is TGTGCCAGCACCGGTTTTACCGGGGAGCTGTTTTTT. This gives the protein CASTGFTGELFF.